This T cell receptor beta chain stems from a study of T cell changes during pregnancy in multiple sclerosis (dated 2019 in TCRdb). General notes on the study: The study examined how the T cell repertoire changed over the course of pregnancy in women with multiple sclerosis.

In this sample, this clone turned up a few times. Its recognized antigen is unknown. No quality values exist for individual bases; no much larger clone is one base distant. Libraries were made using the immunoSEQ multiplex PCR assay. TCRdb retrieved this table from immuneACCESS and kept in-frame rearrangements only. Not all clones are present; in checked studies, unresolved V genes account for under half, and no reason is known for the remainder. The sample data list 40,000 or so clones, and 88% of these were observed just once. Clones ranked in the top ten supply approximately 4.5% of the sample. The germline V gene encodes CDR1 LNHNV and CDR2 YYDKDF (reference sequence). Spanning cysteine to phenylalanine, the CDR3 consists of 14 amino acids. The retained sequence is limited to the CDR3, 42 bases, with the frame set at the first base. Trimming removed 4 bases from V and 8 bases from J; the gene matches leave 7 bases unexplained.

This receptor was identified in a female donor with multiple sclerosis, enrolled in a pregnancy study. The chain was built from TRBV15 and TRBJ2-1; 8 bases in the middle match TRBD1. The sequencing used CD8+ T cells from peripheral blood mononuclear cells, collected in the first trimester of pregnancy. The DNA is as follows: TGTGCCACCAGCACTTGGACAGGGCGCGATGAGCAGTTCTTC. This is translated as CATSTWTGRDEQFF.